This TCR beta chain was found in a study of Ad26.COV2.S vaccination and SARS-CoV-2 variants. Study findings and constraints: Analyses that measured TCR breadth and depth may have underestimated total T cell responses. Placebo recipients and vaccine recipients were similar in non-spike TCR breadth.

Sequenced by immunoSEQ multiplex PCR; TCRdb stores in-frame clones only, minus some. The table records roughly 410,000 clones, about 80% of them present only once. V gave up 8 bases and J gave up 1 base; unmatched junction bases: 5. This CDR3 region has 14 residues. In germline, CDR1 is SQVTM, CDR2 ANQGSEA. Treatment defined: about 20 received Ad26.COV2.S at low or high dose, single or two shots; a few received placebo; per-sample allocation not given. Samples were taken on day 63 after the first vaccine or placebo injection. It was an adult aged 18-55 years in Boston who was the donor. Immunization relied on an Ad26 vector, which expressed Wuhan-strain SARS-CoV-2 spike. A note on this clone: Antigen unknown.

This receptor was identified in a person between 18 and 65 years old who received the Ad26.COV2.S COVID-19 vaccine or a placebo. V usage is TRBV29-1 and J usage is TRBJ1-1; 12 bases are a match to TRBD1. Sequencing was performed on peripheral blood, taken in a trial of Ad26.COV2.S vaccine versus placebo. CDR3 DNA: TGCAGCTACAAGGGACAGGGGGCGAACACTGAAGCTTTCTTT. Protein: CSYKGQGANTEAFF.